The clone carrying this T cell receptor beta chain was counted ten times or more. As yet, its antigen is unknown. All gene names here are mouse names. The read gets to within 4 residues of the CDR3 end, and the germline J gene fills in the rest. The sample has other DNA sequences that encode this CDR3 too. Once RNA had been extracted, it was reverse transcribed into cDNA to act as the sequencing template. Method: immunoSEQ multiplex PCR; TCRdb's copy keeps in-frame clones and lacks some. The sample is made up of 200,000 to 300,000 clones, none counted only once. The sample is drawn from a study of CD8+ T cells in alopecia areata. On the basis of CD4, CD8alpha, NKG2D, NKG2ACE and other markers, pooled cutaneous lymph node cells were sorted. Findings of the study overall: It was less clear whether patients shared TCRs than it was in mice, possibly because of HLA.

The CDR3 is 16 residues long. The junction had 5 bases not matched to a gene; V was cut back by 4 bases and J by 1 base. Germline V CDR1 and CDR2: FNHDT, SITEND (reference sequence). Sequences were obtained from CD4+ T cells sorted from a lymph node. The V call is TRBV19, the J call TRBJ2-1; 10 bases are a match to TRBD1. The receptor was derived from a C3H/HeJ mouse with alopecia areata. The strain's MHC haplotype is H2-k. This CDR3 reads CASSPGQGRNYAEQFF. CDR3 DNA, as far as it was read: TGTGCCAGCAGTCCGGGACAGGGGAGAAACTATGCT.